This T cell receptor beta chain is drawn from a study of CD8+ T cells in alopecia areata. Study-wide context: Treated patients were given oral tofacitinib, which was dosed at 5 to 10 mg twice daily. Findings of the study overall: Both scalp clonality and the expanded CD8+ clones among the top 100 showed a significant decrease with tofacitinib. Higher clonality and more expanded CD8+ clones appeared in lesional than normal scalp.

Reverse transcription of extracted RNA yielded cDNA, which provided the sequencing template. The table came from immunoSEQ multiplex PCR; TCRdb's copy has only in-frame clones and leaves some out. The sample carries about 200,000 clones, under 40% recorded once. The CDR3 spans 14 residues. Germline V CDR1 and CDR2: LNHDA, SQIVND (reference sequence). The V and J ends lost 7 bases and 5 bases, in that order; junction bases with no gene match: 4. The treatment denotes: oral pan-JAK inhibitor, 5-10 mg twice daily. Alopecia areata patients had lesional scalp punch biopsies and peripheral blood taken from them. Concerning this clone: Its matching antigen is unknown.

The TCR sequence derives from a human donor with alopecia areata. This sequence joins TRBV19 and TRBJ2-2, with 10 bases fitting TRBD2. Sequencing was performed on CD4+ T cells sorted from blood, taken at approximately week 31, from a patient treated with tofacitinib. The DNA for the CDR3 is TGTGCCAGTAAAAGCGGGAGGGATACCGGGGAGCTGTTTTTT. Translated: CASKSGRDTGELFF.